The 26 T cell receptor beta chains given below trace back to one sample, sequenced in a study of CD8 T cells in Susac syndrome. RNA amounts of about 0.5 to 1 ug underwent reverse transcription with random hexamers. TCRdb re-derived calls from the immunoSEQ multiplex PCR reads in MiXCR, one entry per CDR3 protein. The table shows tens of thousands of distinct CDR3 sequences, with 93% occurring only once. Material for sequencing was CD4+ T cells from PBMCs. These TCRs come from a human donor with Susac syndrome.

V and J are TRBV7-2 and TRBJ2-7; TRBD1 is a possible D gene (6 bases). The CDR3 spans 15 residues. CDR1 is SGHTA, CDR2 FQGNSA, per germline. Trimming took off 6 bases at V and 5 bases at J, with 20 bases between the two ends. The CDR3 sequence is CASSRSVTGRDEQYF. CDR3 bases: TGTGCCAGCAGTAGATCAGTGACAGGCCGGGACGAGCAGTACTTC.

This clonotype was detected once. V is TRBV7-8 and J is TRBJ1-2; 9 bases are shared with TRBD1. The CDR3 spans 14 residues. With V trimmed by 1 base and J by 6 bases, 3 bases remained unmatched. Germline values: CDR1 SGHVS, CDR2 FQNEAQ. The DNA for the CDR3 is TGTGCCAGCAGCTTAGATAGGACAGGGGATGGCTACACCTTC. Translated: CASSLDRTGDGYTF.

The V and J genes are TRBV4-2 and TRBJ2-5, with a tentative D call TRBD2 (5 bases). V gave up 1 base and J gave up 5 bases, with 20 bases separating them. The CDR3 totals 17 residues. Per germline, CDR1 LGHNA and CDR2 YNFKEQ. CDR3 nucleotide sequence: TGTGCCAGCAGCCAAGGGGGTGGGATACGAAGCGGCGAGACCCAGTACTTC. It translates to CASSQGGGIRSGETQYF.

The V gene is TRBV20-1, the J gene TRBJ2-3; the D gene could be TRBD1 or TRBD2 (5 bases each). Deletions cut 5 bases from V and 4 bases from J, with 13 bases between. The germline V gene encodes CDR1 DFQATT and CDR2 SNEGSKA (reference sequence). The CDR3 sequence is 13 residues long. CDR3: CSAGEGSADTQYF. In DNA form, the CDR3 reads TGCAGTGCTGGCGAGGGGTCGGCAGATACGCAGTATTTT.

The V and J genes are TRBV18 and TRBJ2-7; possibly TRBD2 for D (5 bases). CDR3 length equals 13 residues. V was trimmed by 2 bases and J by 2 bases, leaving 7 bases between them. Germline V gene data show CDR1 as KGHSH and CDR2 as LQKENI. The CDR3 coding sequence is TGTGCCAGCTCACCAGGGGAGCCCTACGAGCAGTACTTC. Amino acid sequence: CASSPGEPYEQYF. The complete variable domain, with remaining parts taken from reference TRBV18 and TRBJ2-7, reads NAGVMQNPRHLVRRRGQEARLRCSPMKGHSHVYWYRQLPEEGLKFMVYLQKENIIDESGMPKERFSAEFPKEGPSILRIQQVVRGDSAAYFCASSPGEPYEQYFGPGTRLTVT.

The V and J genes are TRBV2 and TRBJ2-3, with D hard to call. The germline gives CDR1 SNHLY, CDR2 FYNNEI. The V and J ends lost 6 bases and 5 bases respectively, with 18 bases between them. CDR3 length equals 15 residues. The chain's CDR3 is CASSPTFRNGDTQYF. The CDR3 nucleotides are TGTGCCAGCAGCCCGACCTTCAGAAACGGAGATACGCAGTATTTT. The complete variable domain, with remaining parts taken from reference TRBV2 and TRBJ2-3, reads EPEVTQTPSHQVTQMGQEVILRCVPISNHLYFYWYRQILGQKVEFLVSFYNNEISEKSEIFDDQFSVERPDGSNFTLKIRSTKLEDSAMYFCASSPTFRNGDTQYFGPGTRLTVL.

The rearrangement uses TRBV6-5 and TRBJ2-1, with D perhaps matching TRBD1 (6 bases). From germline, CDR1 is MNHEY and CDR2 SVGAGI. The CDR3 is 12 amino acids. The V gene lost 11 bases and the J gene lost 8 bases, with 16 bases spanning the gap. CDR3 DNA sequence: TGTGCCGGGGGCCGAACCCCCCATGAGCAGTTCTTC. This codes for CAGGRTPHEQFF.

The rearrangement uses TRBV13 and TRBJ1-2; D is perhaps TRBD1 (5 bases). With 5 bases removed from V and 0 bases from J, the gap between germline ends came to 13 bases. Germline V lookup: CDR1 PRHDT, CDR2 FYEKMQ (reference sequence). This CDR3 has 15 residues. The CDR3 bases are TGTGCCAGCAGCCGAGGGACGGGAGCTAACTATGGCTACACCTTC. Amino acids: CASSRGTGANYGYTF.

The table lists this clonotype with a few counts. This CDR3 reads CASSLRAGVLQETQYF. The DNA for the CDR3 is TGTGCCAGCAGCTTAAGAGCGGGGGTCCTCCAAGAGACCCAGTACTTC. The genes are TRBV7-2 and TRBJ2-5; the match to TRBD2 covers 8 bases. The V gene end was trimmed by 2 bases and the J gene end by 1 base; junction bases not matched to a gene: 6. Germline V gene lookup returns CDR1 SGHTA and CDR2 FQGNSA. This CDR3 region has 16 residues.

This chain joins TRBV20-1 and TRBJ2-3; possibly TRBD1 or TRBD2 for D (7 bases each). Per germline, CDR1 DFQATT and CDR2 SNEGSKA (reference sequence). The CDR3 totals 15 residues. Trimming cost V 2 bases and J 4 bases, with 16 bases left between them. CDR3 nucleotide sequence: TGCAGTGCTAGACCAGGTCAGGGGGGGGCAGATACGCAGTATTTT. Amino acids: CSARPGQGGADTQYF.

The chain has TRBV7-2 and TRBJ1-6; D possibly corresponds to TRBD1 (6 bases). The CDR3 has 15 amino acids. V lost 5 bases and J lost 10, with 18 bases in between. The germline gives CDR1 SGHTA, CDR2 FQGNSA. The CDR3 loop is CASSKGGGRVSPLHF. For the CDR3, the DNA is TGTGCCAGCAGCAAGGGTGGGGGGCGCGTCTCACCCCTCCACTTT.

This chain links TRBV5-1 with TRBJ1-2, with 11 bases lining up with TRBD1. Germline V lookup: CDR1 SGHRS, CDR2 YFSETQ. The CDR3 extends over 15 amino acids. V lost 5 bases, J lost 7 bases, and 10 bases stayed unmatched. The CDR3 DNA reads TGCGCCAGCAGTTCGACGGACAGGGGGCTTACTGGCTACACCTTC. Its translation is CASSSTDRGLTGYTF.

The chain couples TRBV28 to TRBJ2-4; D is uncertain. The germline gives CDR1 MDHEN, CDR2 SYDVKM. Deletions cut 6 bases from V and 0 bases from J, with 15 bases between. The CDR3 is 16 amino acids. The CDR3 region is CASSPTGRLAKNIQYF. The CDR3, as DNA: TGTGCCAGCAGCCCAACGGGCCGGCTAGCCAAAAACATTCAGTACTTC. The full variable domain, with the rest looked up from reference TRBV28 and TRBJ2-4, is DVKVTQSSRYLVKRTGEKVFLECVQDMDHENMFWYRQDPGLGLRLIYFSYDVKMKEKGDIPEGYSVSREKKERFSLILESASTNQTSMYLCASSPTGRLAKNIQYFGAGTRLSVL.

This chain links TRBV20-1 with TRBJ1-2; D gene unclear. Deletions cut 7 bases from V and 6 bases from J, with 12 bases between. The germline gives CDR1 DFQATT, CDR2 SNEGSKA (reference sequence). This CDR3 spans 11 amino acids. As DNA, the CDR3 is TGCAGTGTGAGTGAGGCGAATGGCTACACCTTC. Amino acid sequence: CSVSEANGYTF.

The chain uses TRBV18 and TRBJ2-7; the match to TRBD1 covers 8 bases. Per germline, CDR1 KGHSH and CDR2 LQKENI. V dropped 0 bases and J dropped 2; count of bases not matched to a gene: 0. The length of the CDR3 is 14 residues. The CDR3 sequence: CASSPPGQAYEQYF. In DNA, the CDR3 is TGTGCCAGCTCACCACCGGGACAGGCCTACGAGCAGTACTTC.

This chain joins TRBV5-1 and TRBJ1-4, with D perhaps TRBD1 (6 bases). The V gene's germline CDR1 is SGHRS and CDR2 YFSETQ. V was trimmed by 0 bases and J by 5 bases, leaving 14 bases between them. The CDR3 totals 16 residues. The DNA for the CDR3 is TGCGCCAGCAGCTTGGCCCCGGGGGGCGAAAATGAAAAACTGTTTTTT. It codes for CASSLAPGGENEKLFF.

This chain uses TRBV20-1 with TRBJ1-5, with D possibly being TRBD1 (5 bases). V dropped 3 bases and J dropped 2 bases, with 11 bases sitting between them. CDR1 is DFQATT and CDR2 is SNEGSKA in the germline V gene (reference sequence). The CDR3 length is 14 residues. CDR3 nucleotides: TGCAGTGCTAGGAGTTGGGACGGCAATCAGCCCCAGCATTTT. Encoded protein: CSARSWDGNQPQHF.

The chain couples TRBV7-6 to TRBJ2-2; no reliable D call. Trimming shortened V by 5 bases and J by 4 bases, and 8 bases separated the two germline ends. The CDR3 runs to 13 residues. Germline CDR1 is SGHVS and CDR2 is FNYEAQ. In nucleotides, the CDR3 is TGTGCCAGCAGCCCGACCCGCACCGGGGAGCTGTTTTTT. It specifies CASSPTRTGELFF.

The chain employs TRBV5-5 and TRBJ2-1; TRBD2 matches at 9 bases. CDR3 length: 15 residues. Germline-derived CDR1 and CDR2 are SGHKS and YYEKEE (reference sequence). Trimming removed 4 bases from V and 7 bases from J; junction bases left unmatched: 9. The CDR3 nucleotides read TGTGCCAGCAGCCCATGGGGGCTAGCGGGGAATGAGCAGTTCTTC. Its translation: CASSPWGLAGNEQFF. The full variable domain, in which reference TRBV5-5 and TRBJ2-1 provide the parts outside the CDR3, is DAGVTQSPTHLIKTRGQQVTLRCSPISGHKSVSWYQQVLGQGPQFIFQYYEKEERGRGNFPDRFSARQFPNYSSELNVNALLLGDSALYLCASSPWGLAGNEQFFGPGTRLTVL.

V and J are TRBV10-3 and TRBJ2-5; either TRBD1 or TRBD2 may fit D (5 bases each). Trimming cost V 4 bases and J 7 bases, with 19 bases left between them. From germline, CDR1 is ENHRY and CDR2 SYGVKD. The CDR3 sequence is 15 residues long. The CDR3 DNA is TGTGCCATCAGTGGTCCCGAGGGAGCTGGGGGGACCCAGTACTTC. Protein product: CAISGPEGAGGTQYF.

J is TRBJ1-1 and V is TRBV3-1; unclear D gene. Trimming took off 0 bases at V and 4 bases at J, with 9 bases between the two ends. The germline gives CDR1 LGHDT, CDR2 YNNKEL (reference sequence). This CDR3 has 14 amino acids. The CDR3 bases are TGTGCCAGCAGCCAAGATTTAGGTTCCACTGAAGCTTTCTTT. It yields the protein CASSQDLGSTEAFF.

This sequence joins TRBV20-1 and TRBJ1-6, with 7 bases lining up with TRBD1. Germline V gene sequence: CDR1 DFQATT, CDR2 SNEGSKA (reference sequence). The CDR3 length is 15 residues. The trim removed 3 bases at V and 6 bases at J, leaving 8 bases unmatched. CDR3 loop: CSARPPGQFNSPLHF. The DNA of the CDR3 is TGCAGTGCTAGGCCGCCGGGACAGTTTAATTCACCCCTCCACTTT.

CDR3 bases: TGCGCCAGCAGCTCTAAGGACCCTAGGTACACTGAAGCTTTCTTT. This gives the protein CASSSKDPRYTEAFF. The V and J genes are TRBV5-1 and TRBJ1-1; D remains unclear. Germline V CDR1 and CDR2: SGHRS, YFSETQ. The CDR3 contains 15 residues. Trimming removed 3 bases from V and 3 bases from J, with 15 bases in between.

The chain couples TRBV3-1 to TRBJ2-3, with 11 bases that match TRBD2. This CDR3 is 16 amino acids long. Per the germline V gene, CDR1 is LGHDT and CDR2 is YNNKEL (reference sequence). Unmatched junction bases numbered 2, after V lost 0 bases and J lost 3 bases. The CDR3 coding sequence is TGTGCCAGCAGCCAAGACCTAGCGGGGGGTACAGATACGCAGTATTTT. It codes for CASSQDLAGGTDTQYF.

This chain links TRBV6-1 with TRBJ2-1; D is perhaps TRBD2 (6 bases). Per the germline V gene, CDR1 is MNHNS and CDR2 is SASEGT. The CDR3 contains 13 residues. V lost 8 bases and J 7 bases, leaving 15 bases between the germline ends. CDR3 amino acids: CASDLFGRNEQFF. The CDR3 DNA sequence: TGTGCCAGCGACCTCTTCGGGAGAAATGAGCAGTTCTTC.

In DNA form, the CDR3 reads TGTGCCAGCAGCTTGGCGCGCTATACCGGCACAGATACGCAGTATTTT. Protein sequence: CASSLARYTGTDTQYF. The chain carries TRBV5-6 and TRBJ2-3, with D hard to call. With 0 bases removed from V and 1 base from J, the gap between germline ends came to 12 bases. CDR1 is SGHDT and CDR2 is YYEEEE in the germline V gene. This CDR3 spans 16 amino acids.